This record concerns one T cell receptor beta chain sequence. TCRdb itself ran the RT-PCR reads through MiXCR, one entry per CDR3 protein. This table holds about 540,000 distinct CDR3 sequences, under 30% found once. In germline, CDR1 is GTSNPN, CDR2 SVGIG (reference sequence). The junction had 10 bases not matched to a gene; V was cut back by 5 bases and J by 0 bases. The CDR3 loop spans 16 amino acids. The source of the sample is a study of response to subunit inactivated influenza vaccine. The sample also formed part of further work on T cells expressing NK-cell markers. From that second work: Making the TCR beta cDNA relied on 5'RACE template switching with UMIs. Of the CD8+ T cells in about 6 donors, 1.0-7.0% belonged to dominant NKG2C+ clonotypes.

The rearrangement uses TRBV30 and TRBJ2-3, with 8 positions matching TRBD1. The TCR comes from a man aged 50-60 years who received an inactivated influenza vaccine. The material sequenced was CD4+ T cells sorted from PBMCs, taken approximately 12 days after vaccination. The CDR3 nucleotides are TGTGCCTGGTATAACCCAGGGGGCTCTAGCACAGATACGCAGTATTTT. Encoded protein: CAWYNPGGSSTDTQYF.